This record covers a single TCR beta chain. The sample belongs to a study of blood T cell repertoires in COVID-19. On the study more broadly: The United States, Italy and Spain were the sources of the acute and convalescent COVID-19 samples.

Using immunoSEQ multiplex PCR, the repertoire was profiled, and TCRdb retains in-frame clones only, with some absent. The sample lists around 180,000 clones, over 75% occurring once. This CDR3 has 14 amino acids. The V gene end was trimmed by 5 bases and the J gene end by 4 bases; junction bases not matched to a gene: 5. Germline V gene data show CDR1 as MNHNY and CDR2 as SVGAGI (reference sequence). This TCR was recovered from an older man with active or convalescent COVID-19. The chain carries TRBV6-6 and TRBJ2-3, with 8 bases aligning to TRBD2. Material: peripheral blood. CDR3 in amino acids: CASSRTSRSDTQYF. CDR3 in DNA: TGTGCCAGCAGTCGGACTAGCAGGTCAGATACGCAGTATTTT.